The clone carrying this T cell receptor (beta chain) was recorded only once. This entry comes from a study of blood T cell repertoires in COVID-19. Overall study: Researchers got acute and convalescent COVID-19 samples from the United States, Italy and Spain.

Per the original data handling: By means of reference gene primer amplification, nucleated cell counts were estimated. Generated by immunoSEQ multiplex PCR, the TCRdb table keeps only in-frame clones and is missing some. V, J and clone size were drawn from that table, and D and trimming were deduced from the DNA. Here the sample spans roughly 160,000 clones, under 90% being singletons. Study members were between about 18 and 95 years old and lived in approximately 25 US regions. Participant reports of clinical history set cohort assignment. The specimen sequenced was PBMCs or T cells enriched from blood (not recorded which). The source of this sequence is a man aged 45 to 65 who had recovered from COVID-19.

The CDR3 region is CASADTQNEQFF. CDR3 coding DNA: TGTGCCAGCGCGGACACCCAGAATGAGCAGTTCTTC. The chain links TRBV2 to TRBJ2-1; weak D call: TRBD1 (5 bases). The CDR3 is 12 residues long. V was shortened by 8 bases and J by 7 bases, with 12 bases between the two germline ends. Germline CDR1 reads SNHLY; CDR2 reads FYNNEI.